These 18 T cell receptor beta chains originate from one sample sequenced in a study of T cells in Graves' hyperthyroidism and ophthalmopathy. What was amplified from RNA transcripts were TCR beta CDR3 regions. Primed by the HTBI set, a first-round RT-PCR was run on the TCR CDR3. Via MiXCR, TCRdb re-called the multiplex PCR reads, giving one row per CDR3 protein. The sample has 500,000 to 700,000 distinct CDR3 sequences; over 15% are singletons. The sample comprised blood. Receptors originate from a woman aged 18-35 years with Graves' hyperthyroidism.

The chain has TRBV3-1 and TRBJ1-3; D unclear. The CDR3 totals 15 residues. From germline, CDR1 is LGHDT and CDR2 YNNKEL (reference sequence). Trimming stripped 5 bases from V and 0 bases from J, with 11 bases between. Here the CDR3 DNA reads TGTGCCAGCAGCGGGTCGGAGATCTCTGGAAACACCATATATTTT. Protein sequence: CASSGSEISGNTIYF.

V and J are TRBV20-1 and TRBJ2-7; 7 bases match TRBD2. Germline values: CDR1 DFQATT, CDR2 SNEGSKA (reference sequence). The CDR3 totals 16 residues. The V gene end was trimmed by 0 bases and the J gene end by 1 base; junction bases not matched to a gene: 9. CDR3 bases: TGCAGTGCTAGAGATCTCGGTCGGGGGGATTCCTACGAGCAGTACTTC. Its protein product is CSARDLGRGDSYEQYF.

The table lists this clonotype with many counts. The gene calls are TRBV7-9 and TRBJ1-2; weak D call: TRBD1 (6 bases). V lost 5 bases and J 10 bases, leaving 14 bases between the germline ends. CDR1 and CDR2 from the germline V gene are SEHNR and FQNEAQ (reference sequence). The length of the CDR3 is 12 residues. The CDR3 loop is CASSLKDRHYTF. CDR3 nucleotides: TGTGCCAGCAGCCTAAAGGACAGACACTACACCTTC. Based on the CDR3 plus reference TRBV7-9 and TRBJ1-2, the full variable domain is DTGVSQNPRHKITKRGQNVTFRCDPISEHNRLYWYRQTLGQGPEFLTYFQNEAQLEKSRLLSDRFSAERPKGSFSTLEIQRTEQGDSAMYLCASSLKDRHYTFGSGTRLTVV.

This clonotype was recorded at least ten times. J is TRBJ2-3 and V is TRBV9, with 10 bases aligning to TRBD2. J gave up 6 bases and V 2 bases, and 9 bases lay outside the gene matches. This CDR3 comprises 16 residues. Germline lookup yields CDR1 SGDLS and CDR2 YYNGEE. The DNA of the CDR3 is TGTGCCAGCAGCGTCACTAGCGGGGTAGCTCGGGATACGCAGTATTTT. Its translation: CASSVTSGVARDTQYF.

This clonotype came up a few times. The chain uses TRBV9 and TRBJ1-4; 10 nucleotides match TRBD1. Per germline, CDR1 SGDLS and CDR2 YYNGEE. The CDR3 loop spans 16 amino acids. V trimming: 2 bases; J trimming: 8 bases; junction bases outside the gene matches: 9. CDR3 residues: CASSVTGGLGAEKLFF. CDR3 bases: TGTGCCAGCAGCGTGACAGGGGGCCTTGGTGCCGAAAAACTGTTTTTT.

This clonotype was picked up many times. CDR3 sequence: CASNLRRPAGGPWKNEQFF. The CDR3 nucleotides are TGTGCCAGCAACCTCCGACGCCCAGCGGGGGGGCCGTGGAAGAATGAGCAGTTCTTC. The rearrangement uses TRBV27 and TRBJ2-1; 10 nucleotides match TRBD2. With V trimmed by 7 bases and J by 7 bases, 22 bases remained unmatched. Germline V gene lookup returns CDR1 MNHEY and CDR2 SMNVEV (reference sequence). This CDR3 is 19 amino acids long.

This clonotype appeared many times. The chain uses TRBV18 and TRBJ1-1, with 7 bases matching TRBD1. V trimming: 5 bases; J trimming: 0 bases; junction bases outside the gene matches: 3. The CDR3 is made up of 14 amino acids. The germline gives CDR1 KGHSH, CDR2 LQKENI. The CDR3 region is CASSSQGMNTEAFF. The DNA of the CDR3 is TGTGCCAGCTCATCACAGGGGATGAACACTGAAGCTTTCTTT.

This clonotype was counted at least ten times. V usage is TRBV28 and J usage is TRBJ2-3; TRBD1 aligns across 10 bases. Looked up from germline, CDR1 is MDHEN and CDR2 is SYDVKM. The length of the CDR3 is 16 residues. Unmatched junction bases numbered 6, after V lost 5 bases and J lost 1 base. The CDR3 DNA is TGTGCCAGCAGTCCTAGGACAGGGGGAGGCACAGATACGCAGTATTTT. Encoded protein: CASSPRTGGGTDTQYF.

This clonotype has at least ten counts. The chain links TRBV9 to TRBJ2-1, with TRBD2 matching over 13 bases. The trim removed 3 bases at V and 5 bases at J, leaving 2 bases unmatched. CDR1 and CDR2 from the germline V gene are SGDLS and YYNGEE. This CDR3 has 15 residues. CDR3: CASSAGTSGNNEQFF. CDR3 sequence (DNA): TGTGCCAGCAGCGCCGGGACTAGCGGGAACAATGAGCAGTTCTTC. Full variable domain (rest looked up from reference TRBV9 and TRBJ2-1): DSGVTQTPKHLITATGQRVTLRCSPRSGDLSVYWYQQSLDQGLQFLIQYYNGEERAKGNILERFSAQQFPDLHSELNLSSLELGDSALYFCASSAGTSGNNEQFFGPGTRLTVL.

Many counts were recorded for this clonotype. The CDR3 DNA is TGCAGCGTTGAAGACAGGCGTAATGAAAAACTGTTTTTT. It yields the protein CSVEDRRNEKLFF. This rearrangement joins TRBV29-1 to TRBJ1-4; D is undetermined. The CDR3 extends over 13 amino acids. The ends were cut back, 0 bases at V and 4 bases at J, with 6 bases in the middle. The germline V gene has CDR1 SQVTM and CDR2 ANQGSEA.

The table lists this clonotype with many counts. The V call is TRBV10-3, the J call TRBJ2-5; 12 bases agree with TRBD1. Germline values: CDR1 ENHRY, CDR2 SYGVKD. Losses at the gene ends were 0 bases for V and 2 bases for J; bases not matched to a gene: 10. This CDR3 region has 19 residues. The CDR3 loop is CAISESFPGQGALQETQYF. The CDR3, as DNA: TGTGCCATCAGTGAGTCATTTCCGGGACAGGGGGCCCTTCAAGAGACCCAGTACTTC.

CDR3 residues: CASSDQDRGNTGELFF. In nucleotides, the CDR3 is TGCGCCAGCAGTGACCAGGACAGGGGGAACACCGGGGAGCTGTTTTTT. This rearrangement joins TRBV10-1 to TRBJ2-2; 9 bases are shared with TRBD1. Losses at the gene ends were 3 bases for V and 1 base for J; bases not matched to a gene: 3. CDR3 size: 16 residues. Germline lookup yields CDR1 WNHNN and CDR2 SYGVQD (reference sequence).

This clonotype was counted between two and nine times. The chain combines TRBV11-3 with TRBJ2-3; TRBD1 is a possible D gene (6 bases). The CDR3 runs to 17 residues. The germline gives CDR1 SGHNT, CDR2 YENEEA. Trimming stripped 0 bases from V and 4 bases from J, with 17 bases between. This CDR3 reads CASSLDQRGTWADTQYF. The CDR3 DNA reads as TGTGCCAGCAGCTTAGATCAAAGGGGGACCTGGGCAGATACGCAGTATTTT. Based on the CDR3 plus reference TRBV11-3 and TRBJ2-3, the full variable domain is EAGVVQSPRYKIIEKKQPVAFWCNPISGHNTLYWYLQNLGQGPELLIRYENEEAVDDSQLPKDRFSAERLKGVDSTLKIQPAELGDSAVYLCASSLDQRGTWADTQYFGPGTRLTVL.

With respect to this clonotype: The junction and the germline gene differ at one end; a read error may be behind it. The CDR3 loop reads CASSPQGAQPEAFF. CDR3 nucleotides: TGTGCCAGCTCCCCACAGGGGGCCCAACCTGAAGCTTTCTTT. This chain links TRBV18 with TRBJ1-1, with 9 bases identical to TRBD1. Germline values: CDR1 KGHSH, CDR2 LQKENI. CDR3 length: 14 amino acids.

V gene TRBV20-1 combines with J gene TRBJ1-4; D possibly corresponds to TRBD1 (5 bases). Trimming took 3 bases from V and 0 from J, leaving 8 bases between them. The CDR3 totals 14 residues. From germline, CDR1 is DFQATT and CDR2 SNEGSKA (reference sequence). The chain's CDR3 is CSARTAPTNEKLFF. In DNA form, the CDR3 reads TGCAGTGCTAGGACAGCCCCAACTAATGAAAAACTGTTTTTT.

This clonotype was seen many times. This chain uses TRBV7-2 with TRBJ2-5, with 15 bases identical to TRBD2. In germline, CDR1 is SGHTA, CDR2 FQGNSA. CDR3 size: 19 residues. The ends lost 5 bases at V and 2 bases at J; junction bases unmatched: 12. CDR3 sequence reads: CASSTPRGLAGGRQETQYF. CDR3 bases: TGTGCCAGCAGCACGCCCCGGGGACTAGCGGGGGGCCGACAAGAGACCCAGTACTTC.

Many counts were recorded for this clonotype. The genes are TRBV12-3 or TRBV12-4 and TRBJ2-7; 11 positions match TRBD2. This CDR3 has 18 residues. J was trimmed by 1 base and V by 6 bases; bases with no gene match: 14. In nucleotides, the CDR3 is TGTGCCAGCAGCCTAGGGGCTAGCGGGAGGATTCCATCCTACGAGCAGTACTTC. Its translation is CASSLGASGRIPSYEQYF.

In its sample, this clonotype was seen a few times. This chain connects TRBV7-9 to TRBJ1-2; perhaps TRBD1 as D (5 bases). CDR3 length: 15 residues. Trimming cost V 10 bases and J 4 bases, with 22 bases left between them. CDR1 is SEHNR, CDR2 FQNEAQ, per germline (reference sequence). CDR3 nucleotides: TGTGCCACCCACCCGGGTGGCAGGGCAACCTATGGCTACACCTTC. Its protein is CATHPGGRATYGYTF.